These 20 T cell receptor beta chains share one sample of origin, sequenced in a study of cytomegalovirus exposure and HLA in healthy donors. The PCR had 60 Vbeta and 13 Jbeta primers. Libraries were prepared by immunoSEQ multiplex PCR; TCRdb keeps only in-frame clonotypes and omits some of them. Of roughly 100,000 clones in the sample, 65% to 80% are singletons; the top ten hold 7.1%. Sequenced: PBMCs. Receptor source: a man aged 40-49 years in good health and CMV-seropositive.

The gene calls are TRBV7-9 and TRBJ2-7; possibly TRBD1 for D (5 bases). This CDR3 is built from 16 residues. Trimming shortened V by 0 bases and J by 0 bases, and 12 bases separated the two germline ends. Germline V gene sequence: CDR1 SEHNR, CDR2 FQNEAQ (reference sequence). The CDR3 nucleotides read TGTGCCAGCAGCTTAGCGACCCAGGGTTACTCCTACGAGCAGTACTTC. Translating gives CASSLATQGYSYEQYF. Together with reference TRBV7-9 and TRBJ2-7, the CDR3 gives the full variable domain: DTGVSQNPRHKITKRGQNVTFRCDPISEHNRLYWYRQTLGQGPEFLTYFQNEAQLEKSRLLSDRFSAERPKGSFSTLEIQRTEQGDSAMYLCASSLATQGYSYEQYFGPGTRLTVT.

This clone was picked up one time. This chain uses TRBV5-1 with TRBJ2-4; D may be TRBD2 (7 bases). This CDR3 is 16 amino acids long. V lost 2 bases and J 3 bases, leaving 15 bases between the germline ends. In germline, CDR1 is SGHRS, CDR2 YFSETQ. CDR3 bases: TGCGCCAGCAGCTTCGTTCCAGGGGAGGGCAAAAACATTCAGTACTTC. Translation gives CASSFVPGEGKNIQYF.

V is TRBV9 and J is TRBJ2-3; 12 nucleotides agree with TRBD2. Losses at the gene ends were 4 bases for V and 3 bases for J; bases not matched to a gene: 6. Germline V gives CDR1 SGDLS, CDR2 YYNGEE. The CDR3 has 16 amino acids. As DNA, the CDR3 is TGTGCCAGCAGCTCGGGACTAGCGGGTTTTACAGATACGCAGTATTTT. Its translation is CASSSGLAGFTDTQYF.

Remarks on this clone: Sequence at one end of the junction differs from germline and may be a read error. The V call is TRBV5-1, the J call TRBJ2-7, with a tentative D call TRBD1 (6 bases). The V gene's germline CDR1 is SGHRS and CDR2 YFSETQ. The CDR3 has 8 amino acids. The CDR3, as DNA: TGCGCCAGCAGCTGGGGGCACTTC. It translates to CASSWGHF. The whole variable domain, filled in from reference TRBV5-1 and TRBJ2-7, reads KAGVTQTPRYLIKTRGQQVTLSCSPISGHRSVSWYQQTPGQGLQFLFEYFSETQRNKGNFPGRFSGRQFSNSRSEMNVSTLELGDSALYLCASSWGHFGPGTRLTVT.

The chain joins TRBV28 to TRBJ2-7, with 9 bases lining up with TRBD1. This CDR3 region has 17 residues. The V gene's germline CDR1 is MDHEN and CDR2 SYDVKM. The junction had 14 bases not matched to a gene; V was cut back by 2 bases and J by 6 bases. CDR3 amino acids: CASSLINPIQGAVEQYF. DNA for the CDR3: TGTGCCAGCAGTTTAATTAATCCGATACAGGGGGCTGTCGAGCAGTACTTC.

This clone was counted only a few times. The DNA of the CDR3 is TGTGCCAGCAGCTTAAGCGGGGGGGGGACTGAAGCTTTCTTT. It is translated as CASSLSGGGTEAFF. The chain couples TRBV7-2 to TRBJ1-1; D may be TRBD1 (5 bases). This CDR3 has 14 amino acids. V was pared by 2 bases and J by 5 bases, with 12 bases between. Germline lookup yields CDR1 SGHTA and CDR2 FQGNSA.

The chain links TRBV6-5 to TRBJ2-1; TRBD1 matches 7 bases. The germline V gene has CDR1 MNHEY and CDR2 SVGAGI. V was pared by 2 bases and J by 6 bases, with 10 bases of the junction left unmatched. This CDR3 is 16 amino acids long. The CDR3 reads CASSYQVGQSGNEQFF. The CDR3 DNA is TGTGCCAGCAGTTACCAGGTGGGACAGTCGGGCAATGAGCAGTTCTTC.

This clone has more than one count but fewer than ten. This chain joins TRBV5-4 and TRBJ2-7; 8 nucleotides align to TRBD1. The V and J ends lost 4 bases and 6 bases, in that order; junction bases with no gene match: 3. The germline gives CDR1 SGHNT, CDR2 YYREEE (reference sequence). The CDR3 runs to 12 residues. The CDR3 bases are TGTGCCAGCAGCCAGACAGGGGCCGAGCAGTACTTC. This encodes CASSQTGAEQYF.

The CDR3 loop is CASLPGQGSRETQYF. CDR3 nucleotide sequence: TGTGCCAGCTTACCGGGACAGGGGAGTAGGGAGACCCAGTACTTC. The rearrangement uses TRBV2 and TRBJ2-5, with TRBD1 identical over 10 bases. V trimming: 8 bases; J trimming: 5 bases; junction bases outside the gene matches: 11. The V gene's germline CDR1 is SNHLY and CDR2 FYNNEI. The CDR3 is 15 residues long.

The chain recombines TRBV5-6 with TRBJ1-1; D is ambiguous. Germline CDR1 SGHDT, CDR2 YYEEEE. V gave up 0 bases and J gave up 1 base, with 4 bases separating them. The CDR3 runs to 13 residues. The CDR3 DNA follows: TGTGCCAGCAGCTTGGAGAGGAACACTGAAGCTTTCTTT. Translating it yields CASSLERNTEAFF.

The V and J genes are TRBV27 and TRBJ2-2; 7 positions agree with TRBD1. The CDR3 sequence is 17 residues long. The V segment lost 5 bases and the J segment 6 bases; nucleotides outside the gene matches: 15. The germline gives CDR1 MNHEY, CDR2 SMNVEV (reference sequence). The CDR3 is CASSPTTGALLPGELFF. The CDR3 nucleotides read TGTGCCAGCAGTCCCACTACAGGGGCTCTCTTGCCCGGGGAGCTGTTTTTT.

The V and J genes are TRBV5-6 and TRBJ1-1; D is possibly TRBD1 (5 bases). Looked up from germline, CDR1 is SGHDT and CDR2 is YYEEEE. V lost 0 bases, J lost 6 bases, and 9 bases lay in between. CDR3 length: 13 residues. CDR3: CASSLGRGPEAFF. In DNA, the CDR3 is TGTGCCAGCAGCTTGGGAAGGGGCCCTGAAGCTTTCTTT.

V gene TRBV10-3 combines with J gene TRBJ1-4, with 9 nucleotides matching TRBD1. Germline V gene lookup returns CDR1 ENHRY and CDR2 SYGVKD. J was trimmed by 8 bases and V by 0 bases; bases with no gene match: 7. The length of the CDR3 is 16 residues. The DNA for the CDR3 is TGTGCCATCAGTGAGTCGGAACAGGGGGCCCGGGAAAAACTGTTTTTT. Translation gives CAISESEQGAREKLFF.

The chain joins TRBV4-3 to TRBJ2-1, with 11 bases lining up with TRBD1. The V and J ends lost 0 bases and 5 bases, in that order; junction bases with no gene match: 12. The CDR3 totals 19 residues. CDR1 and CDR2 (germline): LGHNA, YSLEER. The CDR3 DNA is TGCGCCAGCAGCCAAGAGAGACGAGTCCGGGACAGGGGGGACAATGAGCAGTTCTTC. Translating it yields CASSQERRVRDRGDNEQFF.

The chain recombines TRBV5-3 with TRBJ2-2; 7 bases align to TRBD1. TRBV5-3 is an open reading frame, and its role is uncertain. After removal of 4 bases from V and 4 bases from J, the junction contained 7 bases not matched to a gene. The CDR3 consists of 15 residues. The CDR3 DNA reads as TGTGCCAGAAGCCGGGGACGGGACAGCACCGGGGAGCTGTTTTTT. Protein: CARSRGRDSTGELFF.

This chain links TRBV15 with TRBJ2-3; 13 nucleotides agree with TRBD2. The CDR3 has 17 residues. The V segment lost 8 bases and the J segment 0 bases; nucleotides outside the gene matches: 8. Germline loops: CDR1 LNHNV, CDR2 YYDKDF (reference sequence). CDR3 amino acids: CATDRTSGGTSTDTQYF. The CDR3 nucleotides read TGTGCCACCGATCGGACTAGCGGGGGAACTAGCACAGATACGCAGTATTTT.

V usage is TRBV4-3 and J usage is TRBJ1-2, with 9 bases matching TRBD1. V trimming: 1 base; J trimming: 8 bases; junction bases outside the gene matches: 11. The CDR3 contains 16 residues. Germline V gene lookup returns CDR1 LGHNA and CDR2 YSLEER. The CDR3: CASSQAGTGYTQGYTF. CDR3 DNA: TGCGCCAGCAGCCAAGCCGGGACAGGGTATACTCAGGGCTACACCTTC.

The chain combines TRBV7-9 with TRBJ2-5; D possibly corresponds to TRBD2 (6 bases). The CDR3 contains 15 residues. Germline CDR1 SEHNR, CDR2 FQNEAQ (reference sequence). V lost 7 bases and J 0 bases, leaving 15 bases between the germline ends. The chain's CDR3 is CASKGRGSHQETQYF. CDR3 DNA: TGTGCCAGCAAGGGCCGGGGGAGCCACCAAGAGACCCAGTACTTC.

This clone was detected only once. The chain combines TRBV5-1 with TRBJ2-2; a possible D gene is TRBD2 (6 bases). The CDR3 covers 15 residues. V was trimmed by 2 bases and J by 4 bases, leaving 12 bases between them. CDR1 is SGHRS, CDR2 YFSETQ, per germline. CDR3 in DNA: TGCGCCAGCAGCTTTGGGGACTGGGGCACCGGGGAGCTGTTTTTT. Its translation is CASSFGDWGTGELFF.

This chain links TRBV2 with TRBJ1-1; 7 bases are a match to TRBD1. After removal of 3 bases from V and 4 bases from J, the junction contained 5 bases not matched to a gene. Germline V gene lookup returns CDR1 SNHLY and CDR2 FYNNEI. The CDR3 runs to 14 residues. The CDR3 reads CASSDGQGGTEAFF. CDR3 DNA: TGTGCCAGCAGTGACGGTCAGGGGGGCACTGAAGCTTTCTTT.